The 22 T cell receptor beta chains below were found in one sample sequenced in a study of blood T cell repertoires in COVID-19. TCRdb keeps only in-frame clones here, not all; method: immunoSEQ multiplex PCR. The repertoire holds about 230,000 clones, roughly 80% seen once, with 15% to 20% in the top ten. Sequencing was carried out using peripheral blood. The receptor set was obtained from a woman of 80 years or more with active or convalescent COVID-19.

This clone has only a few counts. The rearrangement links TRBV10-3 to TRBJ1-3; TRBD1 aligns across 8 bases. V was clipped by 0 bases and J by 0 bases; unmatched bases: 1. Germline CDR1 is ENHRY and CDR2 is SYGVKD. This CDR3 spans 16 amino acids. CDR3 region: CAISESRGPSGNTIYF. Written as DNA, the CDR3 is TGTGCCATCAGTGAGTCCAGGGGGCCCTCTGGAAACACCATATATTTT.

The V gene is TRBV5-1, the J gene TRBJ1-4; D is possibly TRBD1 (5 bases). CDR1 and CDR2 from the germline V gene are SGHRS and YFSETQ. The V and J ends lost 4 bases and 4 bases respectively, with 17 bases between them. The CDR3 extends over 16 amino acids. This CDR3 reads CASSLQLGTHNEKLFF. The CDR3 bases are TGCGCCAGCAGCCTACAATTAGGGACTCATAATGAAAAACTGTTTTTT.

The rearrangement links TRBV6-1 to TRBJ2-1; 11 nucleotides line up with TRBD2. The germline gives CDR1 MNHNS, CDR2 SASEGT. With 4 bases clipped from V and 9 bases from J, the junction kept 14 bases outside the gene matches. CDR3 length: 17 residues. CDR3 bases: TGTGCCAGCAGTGTTTCCCTTAGCGGGGGGGCCTCCAGTGAGCAGTTCTTC. Its protein is CASSVSLSGGASSEQFF.

J is TRBJ2-7 and V is TRBV9, with TRBD1 matching over 8 bases. Germline loops: CDR1 SGDLS, CDR2 YYNGEE. The CDR3 loop spans 15 amino acids. The trim removed 0 bases at V and 3 bases at J, leaving 5 bases unmatched. The DNA of the CDR3 is TGTGCCAGCAGCGTAGTAGGAGACAGGGGCTACGAGCAGTACTTC. Its protein product is CASSVVGDRGYEQYF.

This clone has just one count. The sample carries other DNA sequences with the same CDR3. V gene TRBV27 combines with J gene TRBJ1-1, with D uncertain. Trimming shortened V by 3 bases and J by 1 base, and 6 bases separated the two germline ends. The CDR3 spans 13 residues. The V gene's germline CDR1 is MNHEY and CDR2 SMNVEV (reference sequence). CDR3 nucleotides: TGTGCCAGCAGTTTGTCCAGGAACACTGAAGCTTTCTTT. Its translation: CASSLSRNTEAFF.

The V gene is TRBV19, the J gene TRBJ1-5; D uncertain. The germline V gene encodes CDR1 LNHDA and CDR2 SQIVND (reference sequence). The ends were cut back, 2 bases at V and 0 bases at J, with 8 bases in the middle. This CDR3 has 15 residues. CDR3 residues: CASSITGHSNQPQHF. In DNA form, the CDR3 reads TGTGCCAGTAGTATAACCGGTCATAGCAATCAGCCCCAGCATTTT.

This chain uses TRBV11-3 with TRBJ1-1; D is unresolved. V gave up 5 bases and J gave up 0 bases, with 13 bases separating them. Germline V gives CDR1 SGHNT, CDR2 YENEEA. The CDR3 sequence is 15 residues long. CDR3 sequence: CASSQEGSLNTEAFF. CDR3 DNA sequence: TGTGCCAGCAGCCAGGAGGGTTCCTTGAACACTGAAGCTTTCTTT.

The rearrangement links TRBV18 to TRBJ2-7, with D hard to call. The CDR3 has 12 residues. The germline gives CDR1 KGHSH, CDR2 LQKENI. Trimming left V 3 bases short and J 4 bases short, with 7 bases between. CDR3 nucleotides: TGTGCCAGCTCACCGGAGAGGTACGAGCAGTACTTC. Translation: CASSPERYEQYF.

This chain connects TRBV2 to TRBJ2-1; TRBD2 aligns across 10 bases. This CDR3 is built from 13 residues. Germline lookup yields CDR1 SNHLY and CDR2 FYNNEI. The V segment lost 4 bases and the J segment 13 bases; nucleotides outside the gene matches: 7. CDR3: CASSAALAGGQFF. DNA of the CDR3: TGTGCCAGCAGTGCAGCTTTAGCGGGAGGACAGTTCTTC.

The chain recombines TRBV10-3 with TRBJ1-4; unclear D gene. Between the trimmed V and J ends, which lost 8 bases and 4 bases, there was a span of 11 bases. This CDR3 is 13 amino acids long. The V gene's germline CDR1 is ENHRY and CDR2 SYGVKD. CDR3 in amino acids: CAIGEDVNEKLFF. CDR3 DNA: TGTGCCATCGGAGAAGATGTTAATGAAAAACTGTTTTTT.

The chain's CDR3 is CASSPGTGTEAFF. CDR3 bases: TGTGCCAGCAGCCCCGGGACAGGGACCGAAGCTTTCTTT. The chain links TRBV5-4 to TRBJ1-1; 9 bases match TRBD1. Germline CDR1 is SGHNT and CDR2 is YYREEE (reference sequence). The ends lost 4 bases at V and 8 bases at J; junction bases unmatched: 6. The length of the CDR3 is 13 residues.

This sequence joins TRBV6-2 or TRBV6-3 and TRBJ1-6; 8 nucleotides align to TRBD1. CDR3 length equals 14 residues. The V gene's germline CDR1 is MNHEY and CDR2 SVGEGT. The trim removed 6 bases at V and 9 bases at J, leaving 7 bases unmatched. The CDR3 DNA reads as TGTGCCAGCAGCCTACAGGGGGTTGGTTCACCCCTCCACTTT. Its protein is CASSLQGVGSPLHF.

V gene TRBV28 combines with J gene TRBJ2-5; weak D call: TRBD2 (5 bases). The CDR3 has 12 residues. In germline, CDR1 is MDHEN, CDR2 SYDVKM. The chain's CDR3 is CAGGGLLGTQYF. In DNA form, the CDR3 reads TGTGCAGGCGGCGGACTGTTGGGGACCCAGTACTTC.

This clone has more than one count but fewer than ten. This rearrangement joins TRBV25-1 to TRBJ2-6, with a weak D call TRBD1 (5 bases). The germline V gene encodes CDR1 MGHDK and CDR2 SYGVNS. V was shortened by 1 base and J by 3 bases, with 7 bases between the two germline ends. The CDR3 runs to 15 residues. CDR3 sequence reads: CASSELQGGANVLTF. The CDR3, as DNA: TGTGCCAGCAGTGAATTGCAGGGTGGGGCCAACGTCCTGACTTTC.

Of note for this clone: The junction does not match germline at one end; this may be a read error. The rearrangement uses TRBV19 and TRBJ1-2; possibly TRBD1 for D (6 bases). The CDR3 is 15 residues long. From germline, CDR1 is LNHDA and CDR2 SQIVND (reference sequence). CDR3 nucleotide sequence: TGTGCCAGTACTATAAGACACAGGGCCACCTATGGCTACACCTTC. This gives the protein CASTIRHRATYGYTF.

The rearrangement uses TRBV7-3 and TRBJ1-1; the D gene is possibly TRBD1 (6 bases). The germline CDR1 and CDR2 sequences are SGHTA and FQGTGA. V lost 5 bases and J 4 bases, leaving 14 bases between the germline ends. The length of the CDR3 is 14 residues. The CDR3 is CASSPNDRITEAFF. The CDR3 nucleotides read TGTGCCAGCAGCCCAAATGACAGGATCACTGAAGCTTTCTTT.

As to this clone: The same CDR3 is also encoded by other DNA sequences in this sample. This chain connects TRBV5-1 to TRBJ2-3; D not certain. Per the germline V gene, CDR1 is SGHRS and CDR2 is YFSETQ. The CDR3 runs to 14 residues. Trimming pared 2 bases from V and 0 bases from J, leaving 7 bases between. DNA for the CDR3: TGCGCCAGCAGCTTACGCGGAAGCACAGATACGCAGTATTTT. Protein product: CASSLRGSTDTQYF.

This sequence joins TRBV6-2 or TRBV6-3 and TRBJ2-5, with 11 nucleotides matching TRBD1. J was trimmed by 2 bases and V by 0 bases; bases with no gene match: 8. The CDR3 loop spans 18 amino acids. CDR1 and CDR2 (germline): MNHEY, SVGEGT. Here the CDR3 DNA reads TGTGCCAGCAGTTACTCGAACTTGGGACAGGGGGATCAAGAGACCCAGTACTTC. Its protein product is CASSYSNLGQGDQETQYF.

The V gene is TRBV19, the J gene TRBJ2-3; TRBD2 aligns across 14 bases. V lost 9 bases and J lost 5; bases outside the gene matches: 7. CDR3 length equals 15 residues. CDR1 LNHDA and CDR2 SQIVND come from the germline V gene (reference sequence). The DNA of the CDR3 is TGTGCCAGCCGACTAGCGGGGGGGCCCATAGATACGCAGTATTTT. Its translation is CASRLAGGPIDTQYF. Full variable domain (remainder filled in from reference TRBV19 and TRBJ2-3): DGGITQSPKYLFRKEGQNVTLSCEQNLNHDAMYWYRQDPGQGLRLIYYSQIVNDFQKGDIAEGYSVSREKKESFPLTVTSAQKNPTAFYLCASRLAGGPIDTQYFGPGTRLTVL.

The rearrangement uses TRBV6-5 and TRBJ1-3, with 10 bases aligning to TRBD1. The V gene end was trimmed by 0 bases and the J gene end by 4 bases; junction bases not matched to a gene: 3. There are 16 residues in the CDR3. The germline gives CDR1 MNHEY, CDR2 SVGAGI. CDR3 sequence: CASSYSGQGPGNTIYF. The CDR3 nucleotides are TGTGCCAGCAGTTACTCGGGACAGGGGCCCGGAAACACCATATATTTT.

This clone has more than one count but fewer than ten. The J gene is TRBJ2-1, the V gene TRBV18, with 7 bases matching TRBD2. This CDR3 spans 15 amino acids. Germline CDR1 and CDR2: KGHSH and LQKENI. V dropped 2 bases and J dropped 8; count of bases not matched to a gene: 9. CDR3 DNA: TGTGCCAGCTCACCAGACGGGACTAAGAGGCATGAGCAGTTCTTC. Protein product: CASSPDGTKRHEQFF.

The rearrangement joins TRBV7-6 to TRBJ1-6, with TRBD1 identical over 7 bases. There are 19 residues in the CDR3. Germline V gene lookup returns CDR1 SGHVS and CDR2 FNYEAQ. V lost 1 base and J lost 0; bases outside the gene matches: 9. The CDR3 spells CASSLVATGQSSYNSPLHF. The CDR3 DNA follows: TGTGCCAGCAGCTTAGTCGCGACAGGGCAAAGCTCCTATAATTCACCCCTCCACTTT.